This is a list of T cell receptor beta chains from one sample in a study of T-cell memory formation after mild COVID-19. One entry per CDR3 protein, called by TCRdb with MiXCR from the 5' RACE reads. In the table there are 250,000 to 350,000 distinct CDR3 sequences, roughly a fifth of which are singletons. The sample was PBMCs or a T cell subset sorted from them (not recorded which). These receptor sequences come from a man in his late teens or twenties who had mild COVID-19 (a few samples of this study predate the infection). Cell type and time point are not known. CDR3s include the opening cysteine and the closing phenylalanine or tryptophan. A D gene is named only where the DNA matches it firmly. Rows give clone size only sometimes, using once, few, many, or a class for an expanded clone.

V gene	D gene	J gene	clone size	CDR3 protein	CDR3 DNA
TRBV5-1	NA	TRBJ2-1	NA	CASSPASGPYNEQFF	TGCGCCAGCAGCCCGGCGTCGGGCCCTTACAATGAGCAGTTCTTC
TRBV7-2	NA	TRBJ2-2	NA	CASSWGGGTGELFF	TGTGCCAGCAGCTGGGGGGGCGGCACCGGGGAGCTGTTTTTT
TRBV4-1	NA	TRBJ1-1	many	CASSQVEVAAAFF	TGCGCCAGCAGCCAAGTAGAAGTCGCGGCCGCTTTCTTT
TRBV3-1	NA	TRBJ2-3	few	CASSAGGPVGDTQYF	TGTGCCAGCAGCGCCGGGGGGCCCGTCGGTGATACGCAGTATTTT
TRBV5-1	NA	TRBJ1-2	many	CASSRGEGGRQNYGYTF	TGCGCCAGCAGCCGAGGGGAAGGTGGGAGGCAGAACTATGGCTACACCTTC
TRBV27	NA	TRBJ2-1	NA	CASRKFIGSYNEQFF	TGTGCCAGCAGGAAGTTTATCGGCAGTTACAATGAGCAGTTCTTC
TRBV12-3/TRBV12-4	TRBD2	TRBJ2-3	NA	CASSPWTSGGDTDTQYF	TGTGCCAGCAGTCCTTGGACTAGCGGGGGGGACACAGATACGCAGTATTTT
TRBV7-6	NA	TRBJ2-3	few	CASSLGFSDTQYF	TGTGCCAGCAGCTTAGGATTCTCGGATACGCAGTATTTT
TRBV6-5	NA	TRBJ2-5	few	CASSSAGPGYWETQYF	TGTGCCAGCAGCTCCGCCGGGCCCGGATACTGGGAGACCCAGTACTTC
TRBV4-3	NA	TRBJ2-5	few	CASSQGDSQETQYF	TGCGCCAGCAGCCAAGGGGACTCACAAGAGACCCAGTACTTC
TRBV12-3/TRBV12-4	NA	TRBJ2-5	NA	CASSLEGGQETQYF	TGTGCCAGCAGTTTAGAGGGGGGACAAGAGACCCAGTACTTC
TRBV5-1	NA	TRBJ1-1	medium-sized	CASSSGQPNTEAFF	TGCGCCAGCAGCTCCGGACAGCCGAACACTGAAGCTTTCTTT
TRBV29-1	TRBD2	TRBJ2-5	few	CSVDGGAGETQYF	TGCAGCGTTGACGGGGGGGCGGGAGAGACCCAGTACTTC
TRBV27	NA	TRBJ2-1	NA	CASSLRLGMHEQFF	TGTGCCAGCAGTTTACGGCTAGGAATGCATGAGCAGTTCTTC
TRBV20-1	NA	TRBJ1-1	few	CSAPTSLARGTEAFF	TGCAGTGCCCCGACGTCACTGGCCAGAGGCACTGAAGCTTTCTTT
TRBV7-2	NA	TRBJ2-2	NA	CASSLAPTGELFF	TGTGCCAGCAGCTTAGCGCCAACCGGGGAGCTGTTTTTT
TRBV5-1	NA	TRBJ2-3	many	CASSLARGLLSASTDTQYF	TGCGCCAGCAGCTTGGCCCGTGGACTGTTGAGTGCTAGCACAGATACGCAGTATTTT
TRBV5-1	TRBD2	TRBJ2-3	NA	CASSLGLAGEVDTQYF	TGCGCCAGCAGCCTCGGACTAGCGGGGGAGGTAGATACGCAGTATTTT
TRBV18	NA	TRBJ2-5	few	CASSRGEEETQYF	TGTGCCAGCTCCCGTGGTGAGGAGGAGACCCAGTACTTC
TRBV4-1	NA	TRBJ1-6	NA	CASSSQKGLGLESLHF	TGCGCCAGCAGCTCGCAGAAGGGACTGGGGCTAGAAAGCCTCCACTTT
TRBV28	NA	TRBJ2-3	NA	CASSVAIRTPEYF	TGTGCCAGCAGTGTCGCTATTCGCACACCGGAGTATTTT
TRBV6-2/TRBV6-3	TRBD1	TRBJ2-3	NA	CASSHTDRDLTDTQYF	TGTGCCAGCAGTCACACCGACAGGGATCTCACAGATACGCAGTATTTT
TRBV2	TRBD2	TRBJ2-3	few	CASSTPGRGGRDTQYF	TGTGCCAGCAGTACCCCGGGGCGGGGGGGAAGAGATACGCAGTATTTT
TRBV7-9	NA	TRBJ2-6	NA	CASAPSGANVLTF	TGTGCCAGCGCACCGTCCGGGGCCAACGTCCTGACTTTC
TRBV7-3	NA	TRBJ2-3	few	CASSLTTGGADTQYF	TGTGCCAGCAGCTTAACAACAGGTGGGGCAGATACGCAGTATTTT
TRBV4-1	NA	TRBJ1-4	NA	CASSPEPNNEKLFF	TGCGCCAGCAGCCCGGAACCAAATAATGAAAAACTGTTTTTT
TRBV5-1	TRBD2	TRBJ2-5	few	CASNHRGGAETQYF	TGCGCCAGCAACCACCGCGGGGGAGCAGAGACCCAGTACTTC
TRBV5-1	NA	TRBJ1-1	few	CASSSGDEAFF	TGCGCCAGCAGCTCAGGGGATGAAGCTTTCTTT
TRBV30	TRBD1	TRBJ2-1	NA	CARTGVNYNEQFF	TGTGCCAGAACAGGGGTAAACTACAATGAGCAGTTCTTC
TRBV2	NA	TRBJ1-4	NA	CASSPYVEEKLFF	TGTGCCAGCAGTCCGTATGTGGAAGAAAAACTGTTTTTT
TRBV4-3	TRBD1	TRBJ2-3	NA	CASSRGGLSWRDTQYF	TGCGCCAGCAGCCGAGGGGGCCTCTCGTGGCGCGATACGCAGTATTTT